A single sample is the source of the 28 T cell receptor beta chains below, sequenced in a study of persistence of HIV-infected CD4 T cells. These receptors have no identified antigens. Cells were stimulated with CMV-infected fibroblast lysates at roughly 10 ug/mL. Sorted nonresponding memory CD4+ T cells were CD40L-negative, CD69-negative, CD45RO-high. The libraries were made with immunoSEQ version 4 in survey mode. Repertoires were generated with immunoSEQ multiplex PCR, while TCRdb's copy carries only in-frame clones and drops some. The table records 25,000 to 35,000 clones, more than 75% of them present only once. Sequencing was performed on CD4+ T cells sorted from PBMCs after approximately 19-hour stimulation, taken from a patient who received antiretroviral therapy. The receptors derive from an adult man with HIV who was CMV-seropositive.

This chain connects TRBV20-1 to TRBJ2-3; 10 bases match TRBD2. The length of the CDR3 is 16 residues. The V and J ends lost 3 bases and 6 bases, in that order; junction bases with no gene match: 12. CDR1 and CDR2 (germline): DFQATT, SNEGSKA (reference sequence). CDR3 amino acids: CSASPPTSGAGDTQYF. For the CDR3, the DNA is TGCAGTGCTAGTCCCCCAACTAGCGGGGCAGGGGATACGCAGTATTTT.

This clone was seen only once. This sequence joins TRBV28 and TRBJ2-7; 7 bases map to TRBD2. Trimming at V came to 6 bases and at J to 1 base, leaving 9 bases not matched to a gene. Germline V gives CDR1 MDHEN, CDR2 SYDVKM. CDR3 length: 15 amino acids. The CDR3 sequence: CASSPIAGGSYEQYF. The DNA for the CDR3 is TGTGCCAGCAGCCCTATAGCCGGGGGGTCCTACGAGCAGTACTTC.

V and J are TRBV28 and TRBJ1-2; no firm D call. The CDR3 covers 11 residues. Germline CDR1 reads MDHEN; CDR2 reads SYDVKM. V shed 6 bases and J shed 2 bases, with 4 bases lying between them. In nucleotides, the CDR3 is TGTGCCAGCAGAGGGAACTATGGCTACACCTTC. Residues: CASRGNYGYTF.

This chain joins TRBV5-1 and TRBJ1-1, with 10 bases that match TRBD1. J gave up 4 bases and V 2 bases, and 11 bases lay outside the gene matches. Per the germline V gene, CDR1 is SGHRS and CDR2 is YFSETQ. This CDR3 contains 17 residues. The CDR3 loop reads CASSFKGTGQGFTEAFF. CDR3 coding DNA: TGCGCCAGCAGCTTCAAGGGGACGGGACAGGGGTTCACTGAAGCTTTCTTT.

The chain recombines TRBV15 with TRBJ2-7; D is undetermined. CDR3 length equals 13 residues. From germline, CDR1 is LNHNV and CDR2 YYDKDF (reference sequence). Trimming shortened V by 0 bases and J by 3 bases, and 6 bases separated the two germline ends. CDR3 coding DNA: TGTGCCACCAGCAGAGAAGCAGGCTACGAGCAGTACTTC. Its protein is CATSREAGYEQYF.

CDR3 loop: CASSERGENSPLHF. As DNA, the CDR3 is TGCGCCAGCAGTGAGAGGGGTGAAAATTCACCCCTCCACTTT. V is TRBV10-2 and J is TRBJ1-6, with D perhaps matching TRBD1 (5 bases). There are 14 residues in the CDR3. CDR1 and CDR2 from the germline V gene are WSHSY and SAAADI. Trimming pared 2 bases from V and 7 bases from J, leaving 9 bases between.

The chain links TRBV5-4 to TRBJ2-3, with D perhaps matching TRBD1 or TRBD2 (5 bases each). Trimming took 1 base from V and 3 from J, leaving 12 bases between them. From germline, CDR1 is SGHNT and CDR2 YYREEE (reference sequence). CDR3 size: 15 residues. CDR3 in amino acids: CASSLKVGGTDTQYF. In DNA form, the CDR3 reads TGTGCCAGCAGCTTGAAGGTTGGGGGTACAGATACGCAGTATTTT.

For the CDR3, the DNA is TGTGCCAGCAGCCGCCAGGGACAGGGGCATCAGCCCCAGCATTTT. It is translated as CASSRQGQGHQPQHF. The chain couples TRBV6-5 to TRBJ1-5; 10 nucleotides line up with TRBD1. In germline, CDR1 is MNHEY, CDR2 SVGAGI. With V trimmed by 6 bases and J by 5 bases, 7 bases remained unmatched. The CDR3 length is 15 residues.

The table lists this clone with a count of one. The rearrangement joins TRBV6-1 to TRBJ2-3, with D possibly being TRBD2 (5 bases). V was cut by 1 base and J by 4 bases, with 9 bases left in between. The CDR3 has 14 residues. Germline loops: CDR1 MNHNS, CDR2 SASEGT. The CDR3 nucleotides read TGTGCCAGCAGTGAAGGGCTAGCTGCAGATACGCAGTATTTT. Translated, it gives CASSEGLAADTQYF.

This chain uses TRBV7-9 with TRBJ2-2; D uncertain. The CDR3 runs 16 residues. The ends were cut back, 5 bases at V and 4 bases at J, with 17 bases in the middle. CDR1 is SEHNR and CDR2 is FQNEAQ in the germline V gene (reference sequence). The CDR3 protein is CASSPLTPGFTGELFF. The CDR3 DNA follows: TGTGCCAGCAGCCCACTAACCCCGGGTTTCACCGGGGAGCTGTTTTTT.

The chain combines TRBV5-4 with TRBJ2-7, with 13 bases fitting TRBD2. Losses at the gene ends were 3 bases for V and 0 bases for J; bases not matched to a gene: 9. Germline-derived CDR1 and CDR2 are SGHNT and YYREEE (reference sequence). CDR3 size: 18 residues. The CDR3 DNA follows: TGTGCCAGCAGCTCGCCAGGACTAGCGGGGGCCAGCTCCTACGAGCAGTACTTC. This sequence encodes CASSSPGLAGASSYEQYF. The entire variable domain, with the rest obtained from reference TRBV5-4 and TRBJ2-7, is as follows: ETGVTQSPTHLIKTRGQQVTLRCSSQSGHNTVSWYQQALGQGPQFIFQYYREEENGRGNFPPRFSGLQFPNYSSELNVNALELDDSALYLCASSSPGLAGASSYEQYFGPGTRLTVT.

The V gene is TRBV19, the J gene TRBJ2-7; a weak D match, TRBD2 (8 bases). V was pared by 6 bases and J by 3 bases, with 15 bases between. Germline CDR1 and CDR2: LNHDA and SQIVND (reference sequence). The CDR3 totals 14 residues. CDR3 DNA sequence: TGTGCCAGTAGCCCGGGAGGGGGCCTCTACGAGCAGTACTTC. Translation gives CASSPGGGLYEQYF.

This chain links TRBV27 with TRBJ2-3; 8 bases map to TRBD2. Trimming cost V 8 bases and J 0 bases; bases outside gene matches: 4. The germline CDR1 and CDR2 sequences are MNHEY and SMNVEV (reference sequence). The CDR3 is 14 residues long. The CDR3: CASRGGTSTDTQYF. The CDR3 DNA sequence: TGTGCCAGCCGGGGGGGGACTAGCACAGATACGCAGTATTTT.

The chain couples TRBV6-5 to TRBJ2-1, with D maybe TRBD2 (6 bases). This CDR3 comprises 13 residues. Germline lookup yields CDR1 MNHEY and CDR2 SVGAGI. Trimming removed 2 bases at V and 15 bases at J, with 17 bases between. CDR3 nucleotide sequence: TGTGCCAGCAGTTACCCGGGGCGGGGTGTATTGTTCTTC. Translated, it gives CASSYPGRGVLFF.

This clone occurred a few times. This chain joins TRBV3-1 (or the pseudogene TRBV3-2) and TRBJ2-7; maybe TRBD1 (5 bases). Trimming pared 1 base from V and 1 base from J, leaving 8 bases between. In germline, CDR1 is LGHDT, CDR2 YNNKEL (reference sequence). The CDR3 spans 14 residues. The CDR3 loop reads CASSQGRQSYEQYF. The DNA for the CDR3 is TGTGCCAGCAGCCAAGGGAGACAGTCCTACGAGCAGTACTTC.

The CDR3 DNA follows: TGTGCCAGCAGCGCCCCCGCAGGGGGCGGTGAGACCCAGTACTTC. The encoded protein is CASSAPAGGGETQYF. The rearrangement links TRBV9 to TRBJ2-5; 8 positions match TRBD1. CDR3 length: 15 residues. Losses at the gene ends were 3 bases for V and 5 bases for J; bases not matched to a gene: 9. CDR1 SGDLS and CDR2 YYNGEE come from the germline V gene.

The CDR3, as DNA: TGTGCCAGCAGCCCCGTCGGGGAGAACTATGGCTACACCTTC. Translated, it gives CASSPVGENYGYTF. The V call is TRBV5-6, the J call TRBJ1-2; D is ambiguous. The CDR3 is 14 residues long. Per germline, CDR1 SGHDT and CDR2 YYEEEE. V gave up 4 bases and J gave up 2 bases, with 12 bases separating them.

The V and J genes are TRBV4-1 and TRBJ2-7, with D perhaps TRBD1 or TRBD2 (5 bases each). Germline CDR1 reads MGHRA; CDR2 reads YSYEKL. The CDR3 runs to 14 residues. V lost 4 bases, J lost 0 bases, and 10 bases lay in between. In nucleotides, the CDR3 is TGCGCCAGCAGCCGGGACGGTAACTCCTACGAGCAGTACTTC. Translated: CASSRDGNSYEQYF.

The chain employs TRBV24-1 and TRBJ2-3; TRBD1 aligns across 8 bases. V shed 3 bases and J 0 bases; nucleotides not matched to a gene: 10. The germline CDR1 and CDR2 sequences are KGHDR and SFDVKD. The CDR3 is 18 residues long. CDR3 region: CATSDVNDRGTSTDTQYF. CDR3 DNA sequence: TGTGCCACCAGTGATGTAAACGACAGGGGAACTAGCACAGATACGCAGTATTTT.

The chain joins TRBV18 to TRBJ2-2; D not resolved. From germline, CDR1 is KGHSH and CDR2 LQKENI. This CDR3 is built from 13 residues. The V end lost 4 bases, the J end lost 3 bases, and 6 bases lay between the germline ends. CDR3 region: CASSRTDTGELFF. CDR3 sequence (DNA): TGTGCCAGCTCACGGACGGACACCGGGGAGCTGTTTTTT.

This clone came up once. This chain uses TRBV18 with TRBJ2-7; TRBD1 matches 10 bases. The CDR3 extends over 16 amino acids. Looked up from germline, CDR1 is KGHSH and CDR2 is LQKENI. With 2 bases clipped from V and 4 bases from J, the junction kept 8 bases outside the gene matches. The CDR3 here is CASSPGSGTGVYEQYF. In DNA form, the CDR3 reads TGTGCCAGCTCACCAGGATCCGGGACAGGGGTTTACGAGCAGTACTTC.

Only one count was recorded for this clone. This rearrangement joins TRBV19 to TRBJ2-3; 8 bases map to TRBD2. CDR1 is LNHDA and CDR2 is SQIVND in the germline V gene (reference sequence). V was pared by 6 bases and J by 6 bases, with 8 bases of the junction left unmatched. This CDR3 contains 14 residues. This chain's CDR3 is CASRLRASGDTQYF. The DNA for the CDR3 is TGTGCCAGTAGATTAAGGGCTAGCGGGGATACGCAGTATTTT.

The chain employs TRBV2 and TRBJ1-2, with D maybe TRBD1 (6 bases). Germline CDR1 SNHLY, CDR2 FYNNEI. V was shortened by 3 bases and J by 4 bases, with 6 bases between the two germline ends. This CDR3 region has 12 residues. The CDR3 DNA sequence: TGTGCCAGCAGTGACAGGGGCTATGGCTACACCTTC. This encodes CASSDRGYGYTF.

This clone was detected once. The CDR3 reads CASSLRGILAGGTDTQYF. As DNA, the CDR3 is TGTGCCAGCAGCTTAAGAGGGATACTAGCGGGCGGCACAGATACGCAGTATTTT. V gene TRBV11-2 combines with J gene TRBJ2-3; the match to TRBD2 covers 9 bases. This CDR3 has 18 residues. The V segment lost 2 bases and the J segment 1 base; nucleotides outside the gene matches: 10. In germline, CDR1 is SGHAT, CDR2 FQNNGV. The full variable domain, its missing parts supplied by reference TRBV11-2 and TRBJ2-3, is EAGVAQSPRYKIIEKRQSVAFWCNPISGHATLYWYQQILGQGPKLLIQFQNNGVVDDSQLPKDRFSAERLKGVDSTLKIQPAKLEDSAVYLCASSLRGILAGGTDTQYFGPGTRLTVL.

The CDR3 sequence: CASSSMTRTDTDTQYF. For the CDR3, the DNA is TGTGCCAGCAGTTCCATGACTAGGACAGACACAGATACGCAGTATTTT. This chain joins TRBV28 and TRBJ2-3, with D perhaps assigned TRBD1 or TRBD2 (6 bases each). There are 16 residues in the CDR3. Germline values: CDR1 MDHEN, CDR2 SYDVKM. V lost 4 bases and J lost 2, with 16 bases in between. Variable domain in full (rest from reference TRBV28 and TRBJ2-3): DVKVTQSSRYLVKRTGEKVFLECVQDMDHENMFWYRQDPGLGLRLIYFSYDVKMKEKGDIPEGYSVSREKKERFSLILESASTNQTSMYLCASSSMTRTDTDTQYFGPGTRLTVL.

This clone appeared a single time. V gene TRBV3-1 (or the pseudogene TRBV3-2) combines with J gene TRBJ1-1; tentatively, D is TRBD1 (5 bases). The germline V gene encodes CDR1 LGHDT and CDR2 YNNKEL (reference sequence). CDR3 length: 15 amino acids. The ends were cut back, 2 bases at V and 3 bases at J, with 13 bases in the middle. CDR3 nucleotide sequence: TGTGCCAGCAGCCAACGTGGGGGATCGGACACTGAAGCTTTCTTT. Translation gives CASSQRGGSDTEAFF.

The chain recombines TRBV28 with TRBJ1-1, with TRBD1 identical over 8 bases. V shed 6 bases and J 1 base; nucleotides not matched to a gene: 13. CDR1 is MDHEN and CDR2 is SYDVKM in the germline V gene. The CDR3 has 17 residues. The CDR3 loop is CASSSPGTGFGNTEAFF. The CDR3 DNA sequence: TGTGCCAGCAGCAGCCCCGGGACAGGATTTGGGAACACTGAAGCTTTCTTT.

The chain is built from TRBV4-1 and TRBJ2-4; the match to TRBD1 covers 9 bases. Trimming took 3 bases from V and 5 from J; bases not matched to a gene: 5. CDR1 is MGHRA, CDR2 YSYEKL, per germline. This CDR3 region has 15 residues. The CDR3 nucleotides are TGCGCCAGCAGCCAGTGGACAGGGGACCAAAACATTCAGTACTTC. Translation gives CASSQWTGDQNIQYF.